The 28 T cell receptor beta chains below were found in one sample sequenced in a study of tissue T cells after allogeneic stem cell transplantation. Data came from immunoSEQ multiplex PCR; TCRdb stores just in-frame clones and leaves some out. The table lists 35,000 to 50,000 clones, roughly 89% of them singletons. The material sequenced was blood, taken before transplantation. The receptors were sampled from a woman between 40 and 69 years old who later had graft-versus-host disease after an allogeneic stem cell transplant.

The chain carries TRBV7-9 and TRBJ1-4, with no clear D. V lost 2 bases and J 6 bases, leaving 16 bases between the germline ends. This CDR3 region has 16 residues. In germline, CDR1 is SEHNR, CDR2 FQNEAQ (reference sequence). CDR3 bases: TGTGCCAGCAGCTTACGTAATGGGTATTCGGATGAAAAACTGTTTTTT. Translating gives CASSLRNGYSDEKLFF.

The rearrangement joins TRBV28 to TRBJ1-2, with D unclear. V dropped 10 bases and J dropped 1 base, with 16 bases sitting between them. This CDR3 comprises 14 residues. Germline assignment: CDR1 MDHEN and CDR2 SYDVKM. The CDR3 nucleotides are TGTGCCATTCGACAAGGGCTGCTTAACTATGGCTACACCTTC. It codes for CAIRQGLLNYGYTF.

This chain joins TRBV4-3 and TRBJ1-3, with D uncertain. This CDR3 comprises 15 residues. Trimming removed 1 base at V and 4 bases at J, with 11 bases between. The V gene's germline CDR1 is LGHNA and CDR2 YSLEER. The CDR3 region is CASSQGHGSGNTIYF. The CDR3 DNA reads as TGCGCCAGCAGCCAAGGTCACGGATCCGGAAACACCATATATTTT.

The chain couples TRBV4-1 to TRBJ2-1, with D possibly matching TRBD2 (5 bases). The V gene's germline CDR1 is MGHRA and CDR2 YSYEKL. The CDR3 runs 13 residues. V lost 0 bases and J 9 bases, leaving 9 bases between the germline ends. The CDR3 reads CASSQDREGEQFF. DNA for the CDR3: TGCGCCAGCAGCCAAGATCGTGAGGGTGAGCAGTTCTTC.

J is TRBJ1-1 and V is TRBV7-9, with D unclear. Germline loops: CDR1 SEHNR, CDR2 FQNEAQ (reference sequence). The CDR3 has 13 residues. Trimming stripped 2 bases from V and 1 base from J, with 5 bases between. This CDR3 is CASSLSWNTEAFF. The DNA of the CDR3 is TGTGCCAGCAGCTTAAGCTGGAACACTGAAGCTTTCTTT.

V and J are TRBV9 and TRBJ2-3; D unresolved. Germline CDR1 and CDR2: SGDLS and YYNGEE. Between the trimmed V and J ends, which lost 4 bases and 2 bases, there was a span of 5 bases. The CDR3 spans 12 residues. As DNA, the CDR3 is TGTGCCAGCAGCCCAACCACAGATACGCAGTATTTT. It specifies CASSPTTDTQYF.

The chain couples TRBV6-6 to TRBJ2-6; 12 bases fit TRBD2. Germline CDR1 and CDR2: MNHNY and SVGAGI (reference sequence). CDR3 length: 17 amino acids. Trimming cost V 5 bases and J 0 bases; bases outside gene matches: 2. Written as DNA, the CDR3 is TGTGCCAGCAGTCGACTAGCGGGAGACTCTGGGGCCAACGTCCTGACTTTC. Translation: CASSRLAGDSGANVLTF.

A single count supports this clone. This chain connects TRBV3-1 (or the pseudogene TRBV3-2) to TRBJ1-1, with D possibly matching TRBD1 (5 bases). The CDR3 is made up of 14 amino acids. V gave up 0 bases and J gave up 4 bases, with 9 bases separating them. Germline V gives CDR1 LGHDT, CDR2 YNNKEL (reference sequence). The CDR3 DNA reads TGTGCCAGCAGCCAAGAGGGGACGGGCACTGAAGCTTTCTTT. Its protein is CASSQEGTGTEAFF.

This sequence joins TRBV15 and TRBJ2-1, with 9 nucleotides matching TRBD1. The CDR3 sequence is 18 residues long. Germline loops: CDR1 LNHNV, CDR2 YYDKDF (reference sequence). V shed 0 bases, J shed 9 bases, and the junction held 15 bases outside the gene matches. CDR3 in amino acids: CATSREFDGTGLRAEQFF. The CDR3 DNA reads TGTGCCACCAGCAGAGAATTTGACGGGACAGGGTTACGTGCTGAGCAGTTCTTC.

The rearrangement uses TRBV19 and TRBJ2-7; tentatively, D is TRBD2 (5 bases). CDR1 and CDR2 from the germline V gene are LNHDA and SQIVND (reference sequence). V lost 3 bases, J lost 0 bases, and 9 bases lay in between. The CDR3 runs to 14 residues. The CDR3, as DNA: TGTGCCAGTAGTATCGGACTGGGCTCCTACGAGCAGTACTTC. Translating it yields CASSIGLGSYEQYF.

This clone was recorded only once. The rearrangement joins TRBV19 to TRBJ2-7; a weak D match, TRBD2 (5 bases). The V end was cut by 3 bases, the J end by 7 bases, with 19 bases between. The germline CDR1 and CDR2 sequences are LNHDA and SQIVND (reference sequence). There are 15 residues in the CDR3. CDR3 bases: TGTGCCAGTAGTATCACCCGGACCGACTCGGGGGAGCAGTACTTC. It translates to CASSITRTDSGEQYF. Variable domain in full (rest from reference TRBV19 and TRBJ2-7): DGGITQSPKYLFRKEGQNVTLSCEQNLNHDAMYWYRQDPGQGLRLIYYSQIVNDFQKGDIAEGYSVSREKKESFPLTVTSAQKNPTAFYLCASSITRTDSGEQYFGPGTRLTVT.

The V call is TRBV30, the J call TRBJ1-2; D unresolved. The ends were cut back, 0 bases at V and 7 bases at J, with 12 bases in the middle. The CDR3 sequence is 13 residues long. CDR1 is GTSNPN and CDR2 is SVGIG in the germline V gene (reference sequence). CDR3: CAWSVVLESGYTF. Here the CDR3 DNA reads TGTGCCTGGAGTGTGGTATTAGAAAGTGGCTACACCTTC.

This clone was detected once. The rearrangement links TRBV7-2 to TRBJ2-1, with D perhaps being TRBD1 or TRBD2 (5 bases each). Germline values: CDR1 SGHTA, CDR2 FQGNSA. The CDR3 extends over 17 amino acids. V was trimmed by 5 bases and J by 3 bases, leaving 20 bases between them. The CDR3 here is CASSPARGTEGYNEQFF. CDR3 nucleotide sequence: TGTGCCAGCAGCCCCGCGAGGGGTACAGAGGGCTACAATGAGCAGTTCTTC. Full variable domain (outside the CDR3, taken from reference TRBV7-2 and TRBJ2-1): GAGVSQSPSNKVTEKGKDVELRCDPISGHTALYWYRQSLGQGLEFLIYFQGNSAPDKSGLPSDRFSAERTGGSVSTLTIQRTQQEDSAVYLCASSPARGTEGYNEQFFGPGTRLTVL.

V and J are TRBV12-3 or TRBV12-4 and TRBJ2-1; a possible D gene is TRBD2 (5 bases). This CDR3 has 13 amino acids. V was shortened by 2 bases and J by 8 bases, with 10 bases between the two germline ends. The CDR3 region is CASSLFEGDEQFF. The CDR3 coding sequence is TGTGCCAGCAGTTTATTTGAGGGAGATGAGCAGTTCTTC.

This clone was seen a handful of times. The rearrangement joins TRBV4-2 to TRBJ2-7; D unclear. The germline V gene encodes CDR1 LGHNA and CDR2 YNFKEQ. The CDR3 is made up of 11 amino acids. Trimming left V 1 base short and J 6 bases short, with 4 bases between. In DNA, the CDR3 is TGTGCCAGCAGCCAAGGGACCGAGCAGTACTTC. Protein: CASSQGTEQYF.

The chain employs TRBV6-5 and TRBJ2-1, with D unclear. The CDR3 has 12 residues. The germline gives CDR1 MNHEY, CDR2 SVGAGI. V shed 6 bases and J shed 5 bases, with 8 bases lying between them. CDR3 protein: CASRRKDNEQFF. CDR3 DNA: TGTGCCAGCAGGCGAAAGGACAATGAGCAGTTCTTC.

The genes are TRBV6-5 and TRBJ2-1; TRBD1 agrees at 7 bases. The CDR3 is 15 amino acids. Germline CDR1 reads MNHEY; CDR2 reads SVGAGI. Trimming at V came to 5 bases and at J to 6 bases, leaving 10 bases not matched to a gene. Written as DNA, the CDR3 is TGTGCCAGCAGTAGAGGGGGCCTCTATGGCAATGAGCAGTTCTTC. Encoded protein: CASSRGGLYGNEQFF.

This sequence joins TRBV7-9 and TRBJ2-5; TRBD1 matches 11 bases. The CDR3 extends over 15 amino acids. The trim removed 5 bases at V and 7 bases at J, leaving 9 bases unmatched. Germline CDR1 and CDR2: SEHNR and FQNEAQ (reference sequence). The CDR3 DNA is TGTGCCAGCAGCCGCCGGACAGGGGGCGATGGGACCCAGTACTTC. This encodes CASSRRTGGDGTQYF.

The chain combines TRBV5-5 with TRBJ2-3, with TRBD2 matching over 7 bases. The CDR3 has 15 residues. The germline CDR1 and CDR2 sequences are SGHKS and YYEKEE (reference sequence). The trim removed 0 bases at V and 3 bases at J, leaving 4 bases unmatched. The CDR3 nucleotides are TGTGCCAGCAGCTTGGAAGGCGGGAGAACAGATACGCAGTATTTT. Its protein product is CASSLEGGRTDTQYF.

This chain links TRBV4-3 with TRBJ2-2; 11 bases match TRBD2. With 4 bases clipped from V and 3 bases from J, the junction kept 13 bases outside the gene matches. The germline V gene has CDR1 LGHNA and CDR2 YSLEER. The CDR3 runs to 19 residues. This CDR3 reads CASSPSPLAGGPYTGELFF. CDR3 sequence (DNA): TGCGCCAGCAGCCCATCACCTTTAGCGGGAGGGCCCTACACCGGGGAGCTGTTTTTT.

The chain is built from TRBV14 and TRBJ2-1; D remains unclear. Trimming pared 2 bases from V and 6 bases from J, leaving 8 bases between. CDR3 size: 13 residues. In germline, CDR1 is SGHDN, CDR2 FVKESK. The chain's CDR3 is CASSQLSGNEQFF. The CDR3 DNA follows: TGTGCCAGCAGCCAATTGTCCGGCAATGAGCAGTTCTTC. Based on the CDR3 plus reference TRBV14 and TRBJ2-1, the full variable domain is EAGVTQFPSHSVIEKGQTVTLRCDPISGHDNLYWYRRVMGKEIKFLLHFVKESKQDESGMPNNRFLAERTGGTYSTLKVQPAELEDSGVYFCASSQLSGNEQFFGPGTRLTVL.

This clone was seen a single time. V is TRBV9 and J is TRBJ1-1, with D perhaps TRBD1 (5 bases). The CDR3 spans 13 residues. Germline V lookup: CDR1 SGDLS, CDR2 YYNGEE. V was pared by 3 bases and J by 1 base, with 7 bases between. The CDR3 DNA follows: TGTGCCAGCAGCGCAGGACAGAACACTGAAGCTTTCTTT. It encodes CASSAGQNTEAFF.

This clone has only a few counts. The CDR3, as DNA: TGTGCCAGCAGTTCTGGAGGGGAAGCTTTCTTT. Translation gives CASSSGGEAFF. This chain uses TRBV6-5 with TRBJ1-1; D uncertain. Germline CDR1 reads MNHEY; CDR2 reads SVGAGI. V was clipped by 4 bases and J by 8 bases, with 8 bases between them. The CDR3 runs to 11 residues.

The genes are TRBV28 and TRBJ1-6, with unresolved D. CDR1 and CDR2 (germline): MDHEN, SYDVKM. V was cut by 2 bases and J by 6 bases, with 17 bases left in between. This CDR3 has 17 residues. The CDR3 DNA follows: TGTGCCAGCAGTTTAGCCTCGGGAGGGAATCGTAATTCACCCCTCCACTTT. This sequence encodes CASSLASGGNRNSPLHF.

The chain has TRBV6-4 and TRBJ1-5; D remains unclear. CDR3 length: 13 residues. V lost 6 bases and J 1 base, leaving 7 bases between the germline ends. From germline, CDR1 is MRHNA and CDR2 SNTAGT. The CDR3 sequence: CASSRESNQPQHF. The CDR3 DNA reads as TGTGCCAGCAGCCGAGAGAGCAATCAGCCCCAGCATTTT.

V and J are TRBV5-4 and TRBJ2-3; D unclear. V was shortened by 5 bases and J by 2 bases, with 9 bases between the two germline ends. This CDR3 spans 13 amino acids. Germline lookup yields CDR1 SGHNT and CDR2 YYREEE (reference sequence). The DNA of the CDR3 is TGTGCCAGCAGTGACCACCTCACAGATACGCAGTATTTT. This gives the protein CASSDHLTDTQYF.

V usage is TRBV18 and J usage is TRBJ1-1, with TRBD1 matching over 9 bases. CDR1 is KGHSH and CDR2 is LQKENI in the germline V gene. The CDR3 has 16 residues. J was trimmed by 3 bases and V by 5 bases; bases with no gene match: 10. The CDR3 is CASSSETGGQDTEAFF. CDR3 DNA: TGTGCCAGCTCATCAGAGACAGGGGGTCAGGACACTGAAGCTTTCTTT.

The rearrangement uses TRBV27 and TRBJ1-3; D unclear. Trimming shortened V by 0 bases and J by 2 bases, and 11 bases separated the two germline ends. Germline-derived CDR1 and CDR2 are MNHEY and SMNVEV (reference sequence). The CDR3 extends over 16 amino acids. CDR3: CASSLSLLGTGNTIYF. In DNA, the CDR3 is TGTGCCAGCAGTTTATCGTTGTTGGGGACTGGAAACACCATATATTTT.